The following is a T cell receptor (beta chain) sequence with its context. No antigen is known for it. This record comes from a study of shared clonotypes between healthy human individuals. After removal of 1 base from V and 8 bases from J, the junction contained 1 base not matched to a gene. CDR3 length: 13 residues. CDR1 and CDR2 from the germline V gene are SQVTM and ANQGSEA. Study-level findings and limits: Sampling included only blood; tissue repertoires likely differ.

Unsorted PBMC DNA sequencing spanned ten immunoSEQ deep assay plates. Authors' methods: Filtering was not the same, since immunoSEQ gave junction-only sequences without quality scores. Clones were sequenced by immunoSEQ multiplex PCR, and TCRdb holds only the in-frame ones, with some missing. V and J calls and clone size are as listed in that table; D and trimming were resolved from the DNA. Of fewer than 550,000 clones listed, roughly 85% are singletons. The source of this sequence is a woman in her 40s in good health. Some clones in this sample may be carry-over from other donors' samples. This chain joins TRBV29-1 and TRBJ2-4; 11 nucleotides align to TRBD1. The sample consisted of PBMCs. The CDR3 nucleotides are TGCAGCGTTGAAGGGGACAGGGGGGACATTCAGTACTTC. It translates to CSVEGDRGDIQYF.